Listed below are T cell receptor beta chains from one sample, sequenced in a study of blood T cell repertoires in COVID-19. The table came from immunoSEQ multiplex PCR; TCRdb's copy has only in-frame clones and leaves some out. This table has over 150,000 clones, 65% to 85% appearing once. The sample consisted of peripheral blood. Receptors originate from a man between 65 and 85 years old with active or convalescent COVID-19. The CDR3 runs from the conserved cysteine through the conserved F or W. A D gene is named only where the DNA matches it firmly. The size entry is marked missing in some rows and otherwise reads once, few, many or a size class.

j_gene | v_gene | d_gene | abundance | CDR3aa | CDR3nt
TRBJ2-1 | TRBV9 | TRBD1 | . | CASSADRASYNEQFF | TGTGCCAGCAGCGCCGACAGGGCGTCCTACAATGAGCAGTTCTTC
TRBJ1-5 | TRBV7-2 | . | few | CASSLGVLNSLLFNQPQHF | TGTGCCAGCAGCTTAGGGGTCTTAAACTCGTTACTATTCAATCAGCCCCAGCATTTT
TRBJ2-7 | TRBV5-1 | . | few | CASSLQGTNYEQYF | TGCGCCAGCAGCTTGCAAGGGACAAACTACGAGCAGTACTTC
TRBJ1-4 | TRBV10-3 | TRBD1 | . | CAISESPRTGFNEKLFF | TGTGCCATCAGTGAGTCCCCCCGGACAGGATTTAATGAAAAACTGTTTTTT
TRBJ2-7 | TRBV7-8 | TRBD2 | . | CASRELAGGLSYEQYF | TGTGCCAGCAGGGAACTAGCGGGAGGACTCTCCTACGAGCAGTACTTC
TRBJ1-2 | TRBV18 | . | once | CASSERTREGYTF | TGTGCCAGCTCAGAGAGGACCCGGGAAGGCTACACCTTC
TRBJ1-5 | TRBV5-1 | . | . | CASSLGGTLPQPQHF | TGCGCCAGCAGCTTGGGAGGGACTTTACCCCAGCCCCAGCATTTT
TRBJ1-4 | TRBV3-1/TRBV3-2 | . | . | CASSQGLLNEKLFF | TGTGCCAGCAGCCAAGGACTCCTTAATGAAAAACTGTTTTTT
TRBJ1-4 | TRBV18 | TRBD1 | . | CASSRGTGEGGTNEKLFF | TGTGCCAGCTCACGGGGGACAGGGGAAGGTGGAACTAATGAAAAACTGTTTTTT
TRBJ1-3 | TRBV4-3 | . | few | CASSLKVQAGNTIYF | TGCGCCAGCAGCCTAAAAGTACAGGCGGGAAACACCATATATTTT
TRBJ1-1 | TRBV9 | . | once | CASSVGQSTEAFF | TGTGCCAGCAGCGTAGGGCAGTCCACTGAAGCTTTCTTT
TRBJ1-6 | TRBV27 | TRBD1 | . | CASSFRQGELSPLHF | TGTGCCAGCAGTTTCAGACAGGGGGAGTTATCACCCCTCCACTTT
TRBJ1-1 | TRBV7-9 | TRBD1 | . | CASSRTGVDRDTEAFF | TGTGCCAGCAGCCGTACAGGGGTGGATAGGGACACTGAAGCTTTCTTT
TRBJ2-2 | TRBV7-9 | TRBD1 | few | CAPTGYTGELFF | TGTGCCCCGACAGGGTACACCGGGGAGCTGTTTTTT
TRBJ1-2 | TRBV15 | TRBD1 | . | CATSRGQGNNYGYTF | TGTGCCACCAGCAGGGGACAGGGAAATAACTATGGCTACACCTTC
TRBJ1-3 | TRBV30 | . | . | CAWSDGSSGNTIYF | TGTGCCTGGAGCGACGGGAGTTCAGGAAACACCATATATTTT
TRBJ2-7 | TRBV9 | TRBD1 | . | CASSPGQGAYEQYF | TGTGCCAGCAGCCCCGGACAGGGGGCTTACGAGCAGTACTTC
TRBJ1-4 | TRBV9 | . | . | CASSSGEMGEKLFF | TGTGCCAGCAGCTCAGGGGAAATGGGTGAAAAACTGTTTTTT
TRBJ1-4 | TRBV5-6 | . | . | CASSLVGGIGNEKLFF | TGTGCCAGCAGCTTGGTCGGGGGTATCGGTAATGAAAAACTGTTTTTT
TRBJ2-7 | TRBV7-9 | TRBD2 | . | CASSFRTSGPYEQYF | TGTGCCAGCAGCTTTCGGACTAGCGGCCCCTACGAGCAGTACTTC
TRBJ2-7 | TRBV30 | TRBD2 | . | CAWSPGTSGRARSYEQYF | TGTGCCTGGAGTCCCGGGACTAGCGGGAGGGCCCGCTCCTACGAGCAGTACTTC
TRBJ1-6 | TRBV9 | . | . | CASSATGSSYNSPLHF | TGTGCCAGCAGCGCCACAGGGAGCTCCTATAATTCACCCCTCCACTTT
TRBJ2-5 | TRBV27 | TRBD2 | . | CASSTRLAATQETQYF | TGTGCCAGCAGTACTAGACTAGCGGCGACCCAAGAGACCCAGTACTTC
TRBJ2-1 | TRBV27 | . | . | CASSSQGHLYNEQFF | TGTGCCAGCAGTTCTCAGGGTCACCTTTACAATGAGCAGTTCTTC
TRBJ2-2 | TRBV11-2 | . | . | CASSRDSFTGELFF | TGTGCCAGCAGCCGAGACAGTTTCACCGGGGAGCTGTTTTTT
TRBJ1-6 | TRBV12-3/TRBV12-4 | . | . | CASSLAEYSPLHF | TGTGCCAGCAGTTTAGCGGAGTATTCACCCCTCCACTTT
TRBJ2-7 | TRBV27 | . | . | CASSFRGSYEQYF | TGTGCCAGCAGTTTTAGGGGTTCCTACGAGCAGTACTTC
TRBJ2-7 | TRBV27 | TRBD1 | . | CASSRPGQGAYEQYF | TGTGCCAGCAGCCGCCCGGGACAGGGGGCCTACGAGCAGTACTTC
TRBJ2-2 | TRBV5-4 | . | few | CASSRGTAETGELFF | TGTGCCAGCAGCCGGGGAACAGCAGAAACCGGGGAGCTGTTTTTT
TRBJ1-5 | TRBV7-6 | TRBD1 | . | CASSSGLGQGISNQPQHF | TGTGCCAGCAGCTCGGGACTGGGACAGGGAATAAGCAATCAGCCCCAGCATTTT
TRBJ2-3 | TRBV5-1 | . | . | CASSLGGFTDTQYF | TGCGCCAGCAGCTTGGGCGGATTCACAGATACGCAGTATTTT
TRBJ2-3 | TRBV9 | TRBD2 | . | CASCRYGGGATDTQYF | TGTGCCAGCTGCCGGTATGGCGGGGGGGCGACAGATACGCAGTATTTT
TRBJ1-1 | TRBV5-1 | . | . | CASSPRLARNTEAFF | TGCGCCAGCAGCCCTCGGCTTGCTAGGAACACTGAAGCTTTCTTT
TRBJ2-7 | TRBV5-5 | . | . | CASSPLITGSSEQYF | TGTGCCAGCAGCCCTCTGATAACGGGGTCAAGCGAGCAGTACTTC
TRBJ2-1 | TRBV30 | . | . | CAWTPTGYNEQFF | TGTGCCTGGACGCCCACAGGCTACAATGAGCAGTTCTTC
TRBJ2-2 | TRBV14 | . | . | CASAGQRNTGELFF | TGTGCCAGCGCGGGACAGCGAAACACCGGGGAGCTGTTTTTT
TRBJ1-5 | TRBV20-1 | TRBD1 | . | CSASLPGQKNQPQHF | TGCAGTGCTAGTCTCCCGGGACAGAAAAATCAGCCCCAGCATTTT
TRBJ1-5 | TRBV6-5 | TRBD1 | . | CASSRQGAGQPQHF | TGTGCCAGCAGCAGACAGGGGGCGGGTCAGCCCCAGCATTTT
TRBJ2-1 | TRBV28 | TRBD2 | . | CASSFWTSGDDEQFF | TGTGCCAGCAGTTTTTGGACTAGCGGGGACGATGAGCAGTTCTTC
TRBJ2-1 | TRBV2 | . | few | CATPRATTGSYNEQFF | TGTGCCACCCCGAGGGCCACCACCGGGAGCTACAATGAGCAGTTCTTC
TRBJ1-1 | TRBV4-3 | . | . | CASSQGAYTEAFF | TGCGCCAGCAGCCAGGGGGCCTACACTGAAGCTTTCTTT